Listed below are T cell receptor beta chains from one sample, sequenced in a study of blood T cell repertoires in COVID-19. Produced via immunoSEQ multiplex PCR; TCRdb's table is partial and in-frame only. Of over 100,000 clones listed, approximately 80% were seen once; the top ten hold under 30%. Sequenced input: peripheral blood. The receptors here all came from a man aged 55 to 70 with acute or convalescent COVID-19. The CDR3 runs from the conserved cysteine through the conserved F or W. D genes are given only for firm matches. Expanded clones get a size class; other rows say once, few or many, or leave the size out.

d_call	v_call	j_call	clone_size	cdr3_aa	cdr3_nt
NA	TRBV10-1	TRBJ2-1	few	CASSEYRAGNEQFF	TGCGCCAGCAGTGAATACAGGGCGGGCAATGAGCAGTTCTTC
NA	TRBV24-1	TRBJ2-7	NA	CATSDTGISYEQYF	TGTGCCACCAGTGATACAGGGATCTCCTACGAGCAGTACTTC
NA	TRBV7-8	TRBJ1-2	NA	CASSAAYQGTDGYTF	TGTGCCAGCAGCGCCGCCTACCAGGGAACCGATGGCTACACCTTC
TRBD2	TRBV3-1/TRBV3-2	TRBJ2-5	NA	CASSQTSGRVETQYF	TGTGCCAGCAGCCAAACTAGCGGGAGAGTAGAGACCCAGTACTTC
NA	TRBV5-1	TRBJ1-1	NA	CASSSFGQSTEAFF	TGCGCCAGCAGCTCCTTCGGACAGAGCACTGAAGCTTTCTTT
NA	TRBV7-2	TRBJ2-3	NA	CASSLQAADTQYF	TGTGCCAGCAGCCTTCAGGCCGCAGATACGCAGTATTTT
TRBD1	TRBV5-6	TRBJ1-2	NA	CASSLGTRGPYGYTF	TGTGCCAGCAGCTTGGGGACCAGGGGGCCCTATGGCTACACCTTC
NA	TRBV7-7	TRBJ2-1	NA	CASSPAPGMGNEQFF	TGTGCTAGCAGCCCCGCGCCGGGAATGGGCAATGAGCAGTTCTTC
NA	TRBV28	TRBJ1-5	few	CASRLRPGFGGNREQPQHF	TGTGCCAGCAGGCTGCGGCCAGGGTTTGGAGGGAACAGAGAGCAGCCCCAGCATTTT
NA	TRBV7-8	TRBJ2-7	NA	CASSLRDTSYEQYF	TGTGCCAGCAGCCTAAGGGACACCTCCTACGAGCAGTACTTC
TRBD2	TRBV6-1	TRBJ2-2	NA	CASSELAGVYPTLGELFF	TGTGCCAGCAGTGAACTAGCGGGAGTTTACCCTACTCTCGGGGAGCTGTTTTTT
TRBD1	TRBV5-1	TRBJ1-2	NA	CASSSGQGGYGYTF	TGCGCCAGCAGCTCCGGACAGGGAGGCTATGGCTACACCTTC